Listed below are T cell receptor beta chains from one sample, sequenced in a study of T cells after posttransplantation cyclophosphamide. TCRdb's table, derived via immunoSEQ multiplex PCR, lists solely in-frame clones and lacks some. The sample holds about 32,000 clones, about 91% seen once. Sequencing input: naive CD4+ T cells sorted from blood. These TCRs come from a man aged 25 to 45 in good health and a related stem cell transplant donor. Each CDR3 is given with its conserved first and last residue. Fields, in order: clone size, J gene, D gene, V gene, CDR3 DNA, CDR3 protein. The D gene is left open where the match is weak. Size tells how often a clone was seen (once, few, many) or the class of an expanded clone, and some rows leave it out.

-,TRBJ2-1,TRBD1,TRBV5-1,TGCGCCAGCAGCCCGATAAGCAAGGGACAGGGTTCCTACAATGAGCAGTTCTTC,CASSPISKGQGSYNEQFF
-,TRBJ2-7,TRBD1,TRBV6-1,TGTGCCAGCAGAGGGACAGGAAGCTCCTACGAGCAGTACTTC,CASRGTGSSYEQYF
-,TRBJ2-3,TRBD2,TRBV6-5,TGTGCCAGCAGTCTGGGACTAGCAGCAGATACGCAGTATTTT,CASSLGLAADTQYF
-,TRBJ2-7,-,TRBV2,TGTGCCAGCAGTGAAGGGGGGCTAAACTACGAGCAGTACTTC,CASSEGGLNYEQYF
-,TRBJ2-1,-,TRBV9,TGTGCCAGCACCACGGGACTCTTGAGGGACAATGAGCAGTTCTTC,CASTTGLLRDNEQFF
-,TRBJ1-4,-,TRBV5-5,TGTGCCAGCAGCTTGGTAGCAACTAATGAAAAACTGTTTTTT,CASSLVATNEKLFF
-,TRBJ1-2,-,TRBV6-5,TGTGCCAGCAGTTATCGACACCTCTATGGCTACACCTTC,CASSYRHLYGYTF
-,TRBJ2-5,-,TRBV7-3,TGTGCCAGCAGCCGGGGCGGGGGCGGGGAGACCCAGTACTTC,CASSRGGGGETQYF
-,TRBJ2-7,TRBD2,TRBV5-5,TGTGCCAGCAGCAAGACTAGCGGGGGGGCCTACGAGCAGTACTTC,CASSKTSGGAYEQYF
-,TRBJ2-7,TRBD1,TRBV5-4,TGTGCCAGCAGCCCCGGGACAGGGAGCTCCTACGAGCAGTACTTC,CASSPGTGSSYEQYF
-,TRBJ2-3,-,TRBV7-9,TGTGCCAGCAGCTTAGCGACTTTGACTAGCACAGATACGCAGTATTTT,CASSLATLTSTDTQYF
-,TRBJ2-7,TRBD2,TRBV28,TGTGCCAGCAGCCCAGGGGGACTAGCGGGGGGGTACGAGCAGTACTTC,CASSPGGLAGGYEQYF
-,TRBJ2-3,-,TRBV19,TGTGCCAGTAGTATGGGACACGTCGGTGCAGATACGCAGTATTTT,CASSMGHVGADTQYF
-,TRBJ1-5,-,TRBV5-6,TGTGCCAGCGAAACGTGGGCAGACAATCAGCCCCAGCATTTT,CASETWADNQPQHF
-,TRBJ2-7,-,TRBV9,TGTGCCAGCAGCAAACAGGAAAGCTCCTACGAGCAGTACTTC,CASSKQESSYEQYF
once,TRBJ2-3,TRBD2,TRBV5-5,TGTGCCAGCAGCTTGGGTCTAGCGGGGGGACCGGCAGATACGCAGTATTTT,CASSLGLAGGPADTQYF